These 30 T cell receptor beta chains were all obtained from the same sample, sequenced in a study of cytotoxic CD8 clonotypes in ibrutinib-treated CLL. Sequenced by immunoSEQ multiplex PCR; TCRdb stores in-frame clones only, minus some. The sample lists around 200,000 clones, 79% occurring once. The specimen comprised PBMCs, sampled after 12 months of ibrutinib treatment. These receptors were collected from a human donor with chronic lymphocytic leukemia.

The chain has TRBV10-3 and TRBJ1-2, with D unresolved. V was clipped by 3 bases and J by 4 bases, with 21 bases between them. The CDR3 spans 17 residues. Germline CDR1 ENHRY, CDR2 SYGVKD. DNA of the CDR3: TGTGCCATCAGTGAATCTGCCCAATTGGGAGGAGGCTATGGCTACACCTTC. Its protein product is CAISESAQLGGGYGYTF.

The V gene is TRBV5-1, the J gene TRBJ2-2; D gene uncertain. V gave up 4 bases and J gave up 7 bases, with 14 bases separating them. This CDR3 comprises 14 residues. Germline V gene sequence: CDR1 SGHRS, CDR2 YFSETQ. The CDR3 here is CASSPQSGGGELFF. The CDR3 DNA sequence: TGCGCCAGCAGCCCACAGTCGGGCGGCGGGGAGCTGTTTTTT.

This clone was seen only once. This chain connects TRBV16 to TRBJ2-6; D gene uncertain. The CDR3 loop spans 17 amino acids. V lost 2 bases to trimming and J lost 0 bases, with 11 bases between them. CDR1 is KGHSY, CDR2 FQNENV, per germline. The CDR3 bases are TGTGCCAGCAGCCAAACGCTGCGGCCCTCTGGGGCCAACGTCCTGACTTTC. Amino acid sequence: CASSQTLRPSGANVLTF. Variable domain in full (rest from reference TRBV16 and TRBJ2-6): GEEVAQTPKHLVRGEGQKAKLYCAPIKGHSYVFWYQQVLKNEFKFLISFQNENVFDETGMPKERFSAKCLPNSPCSLEIQATKLEDSAVYFCASSQTLRPSGANVLTFGAGSRLTVL.

The chain carries TRBV6-1 and TRBJ1-3; no clear D gene. The germline V gene has CDR1 MNHNS and CDR2 SASEGT. This CDR3 is 14 amino acids long. The V end lost 8 bases, the J end lost 2 bases, and 13 bases lay between the germline ends. The CDR3 region is CASCQSRTGNTIYF. CDR3 nucleotides: TGTGCCAGCTGTCAGAGCCGAACTGGAAACACCATATATTTT.

The gene calls are TRBV5-1 and TRBJ1-5; D not certain. Germline values: CDR1 SGHRS, CDR2 YFSETQ. The CDR3 has 12 amino acids. Trimming took 9 bases from V and 11 from J, leaving 18 bases between them. The CDR3 bases are TGCGCCATCCCGTCCCACCGGTCGGCCCAGCATTTT. Its protein product is CAIPSHRSAQHF.

CDR3 in DNA: TGTGCCAGCAGTGATCGGTTAGCGGGGAAAGAGACCCAGTACTTC. It yields the protein CASSDRLAGKETQYF. The V call is TRBV2, the J call TRBJ2-5, with 8 nucleotides matching TRBD2. The CDR3 is 15 amino acids. Germline CDR1 is SNHLY and CDR2 is FYNNEI. Trimming cost V 3 bases and J 3 bases; bases outside gene matches: 6.

The chain joins TRBV4-1 to TRBJ2-3, with 8 positions matching TRBD2. CDR1 is MGHRA and CDR2 is YSYEKL in the germline V gene. The V and J ends lost 6 bases and 3 bases, in that order; junction bases with no gene match: 11. This CDR3 is 16 amino acids long. CDR3 in DNA: TGCGCCAGCAGTGCGAGCGGGGGCCCTTGGACAGATACGCAGTATTTT. It specifies CASSASGGPWTDTQYF.

The V call is TRBV11-1, the J call TRBJ2-2, with 11 positions matching TRBD1. The length of the CDR3 is 17 residues. CDR1 is SGHAT and CDR2 is FQDESV in the germline V gene (reference sequence). J lost 6 bases, V lost 5 bases, and 11 bases had no gene match. The CDR3 nucleotides are TGTGCCAGCAGCCCTGTTGCGGGACAGGGGGTCGCCGGGGAGCTGTTTTTT. Amino acid sequence: CASSPVAGQGVAGELFF. Supplemented by reference TRBV11-1 and TRBJ2-2, the full variable domain reads EAEVAQSPRYKITEKSQAVAFWCDPISGHATLYWYRQILGQGPELLVQFQDESVVDDSQLPKDRFSAERLKGVDSTLKIQPAELGDSAMYLCASSPVAGQGVAGELFFGEGSRLTVL.

V and J are TRBV5-1 and TRBJ1-1; 7 nucleotides match TRBD1. The trim removed 0 bases at V and 6 bases at J, leaving 11 bases unmatched. Germline lookup yields CDR1 SGHRS and CDR2 YFSETQ. CDR3 length: 16 residues. As DNA, the CDR3 is TGCGCCAGCAGCTTGGGGCAGGGGGGACCCTGGGCTGAAGCTTTCTTT. Amino acids: CASSLGQGGPWAEAFF.

The V gene is TRBV13, the J gene TRBJ2-1; the match to TRBD1 covers 8 bases. Germline V gene data show CDR1 as PRHDT and CDR2 as FYEKMQ (reference sequence). This CDR3 comprises 15 residues. Trimming took 5 bases from V and 2 from J; bases not matched to a gene: 5. The CDR3 sequence: CASSPDRGPYNEQFF. The CDR3 nucleotides are TGTGCCAGCAGCCCTGACAGGGGACCCTACAATGAGCAGTTCTTC.

The rearrangement joins TRBV4-2 to TRBJ2-7, with a possible D match to TRBD2 (6 bases). The CDR3 is 17 amino acids. Trimming left V 0 bases short and J 3 bases short, with 18 bases between. Per the germline V gene, CDR1 is LGHNA and CDR2 is YNFKEQ. The CDR3 DNA is TGTGCCAGCAGCCAAGAAGGTCGGGCAGGACTACGCTACGAGCAGTACTTC. Encoded protein: CASSQEGRAGLRYEQYF.

This chain links TRBV4-1 with TRBJ1-1, with 8 bases lining up with TRBD1. CDR3 length equals 16 residues. Germline V gives CDR1 MGHRA, CDR2 YSYEKL. V was pared by 7 bases and J by 0 bases, with 10 bases of the junction left unmatched. The CDR3: CASKNSRTGMNTEAFF. Written as DNA, the CDR3 is TGCGCCAGCAAAAACTCTAGGACAGGGATGAACACTGAAGCTTTCTTT.

J is TRBJ1-4 and V is TRBV6-1, with 7 bases matching TRBD1. The CDR3 loop spans 15 amino acids. In germline, CDR1 is MNHNS, CDR2 SASEGT. Germline trimming cut 4 bases from V and 4 bases from J; bases unmatched to any gene: 6. CDR3 DNA: TGTGCCAGCAGTGTAGGACAGGCGTATAATGAAAAACTGTTTTTT. Translation gives CASSVGQAYNEKLFF.

The gene calls are TRBV2 and TRBJ1-5; maybe TRBD1 (6 bases). CDR3 length: 15 amino acids. Germline CDR1 is SNHLY and CDR2 is FYNNEI. V was cut by 6 bases and J by 0 bases, with 12 bases left in between. The DNA of the CDR3 is TGTGCCAGCAGCGCGGGACACCATAGCAATCAGCCCCAGCATTTT. Translating it yields CASSAGHHSNQPQHF.

Only one count was recorded for this clone. The gene calls are TRBV7-9 and TRBJ1-3; 10 nucleotides agree with TRBD1. Trimming at V came to 5 bases and at J to 4 bases, leaving 2 bases not matched to a gene. The germline V gene has CDR1 SEHNR and CDR2 FQNEAQ (reference sequence). CDR3 size: 14 residues. The CDR3 sequence: CASSETGGGNTIYF. The CDR3, as DNA: TGTGCCAGCAGCGAGACAGGGGGCGGAAACACCATATATTTT.

This clone was seen a few times. The chain employs TRBV11-3 and TRBJ2-1; TRBD1 matches 8 bases. This CDR3 region has 15 residues. Germline CDR1 reads SGHNT; CDR2 reads YENEEA. V gave up 4 bases and J gave up 4 bases; unmatched junction bases: 6. CDR3 coding DNA: TGTGCCAGCAGCTCTGGACAGGGCGGATACAATGAGCAGTTCTTC. Its translation: CASSSGQGGYNEQFF.

The V call is TRBV28, the J call TRBJ2-5; D is unclear. Trimming stripped 5 bases from V and 5 bases from J, with 15 bases between. Germline lookup yields CDR1 MDHEN and CDR2 SYDVKM. The length of the CDR3 is 14 residues. Written as DNA, the CDR3 is TGTGCCAGCAGTCCTGTTGCGTCACGGGAGACCCAGTACTTC. It is translated as CASSPVASRETQYF. Full variable domain (outside the CDR3, taken from reference TRBV28 and TRBJ2-5): DVKVTQSSRYLVKRTGEKVFLECVQDMDHENMFWYRQDPGLGLRLIYFSYDVKMKEKGDIPEGYSVSREKKERFSLILESASTNQTSMYLCASSPVASRETQYFGPGTRLLVL.

The rearrangement uses TRBV18 and TRBJ1-3; D ambiguous. Trimming stripped 1 base from V and 0 bases from J, with 10 bases between. The CDR3 contains 16 residues. From germline, CDR1 is KGHSH and CDR2 LQKENI. The CDR3 DNA is TGTGCCAGCTCACCACTGACCGAGTACTCTGGAAACACCATATATTTT. Translation: CASSPLTEYSGNTIYF.

The chain uses TRBV19 and TRBJ2-7; 7 bases match TRBD1. Germline CDR1 reads LNHDA; CDR2 reads SQIVND (reference sequence). This CDR3 has 16 residues. Trimming at V came to 3 bases and at J to 2 bases, leaving 10 bases not matched to a gene. CDR3: CASSIYGTAFTYEQYF. Here the CDR3 DNA reads TGTGCCAGTAGTATCTACGGGACAGCCTTTACCTACGAGCAGTACTTC.

The rearrangement uses TRBV5-1 and TRBJ2-3; D perhaps matches TRBD2 (7 bases). The V end lost 1 base, the J end lost 2 bases, and 11 bases lay between the germline ends. The CDR3 totals 15 residues. Per germline, CDR1 SGHRS and CDR2 YFSETQ. The CDR3, as DNA: TGCGCCAGCAGCTTGACGGGGGGCTTCACAGATACGCAGTATTTT. Translation: CASSLTGGFTDTQYF. Combining the CDR3 with reference TRBV5-1 and TRBJ2-3 gives the whole variable domain KAGVTQTPRYLIKTRGQQVTLSCSPISGHRSVSWYQQTPGQGLQFLFEYFSETQRNKGNFPGRFSGRQFSNSRSEMNVSTLELGDSALYLCASSLTGGFTDTQYFGPGTRLTVL.

CDR3 protein: CASSVGGGMSSPLHF. CDR3 DNA sequence: TGTGCCAGCAGCGTAGGTGGGGGGATGAGTTCACCCCTCCACTTT. V and J are TRBV9 and TRBJ1-6; TRBD1 might be the D (5 bases). The CDR3 covers 15 residues. V dropped 0 bases and J dropped 9 bases, with 13 bases sitting between them. Germline-derived CDR1 and CDR2 are SGDLS and YYNGEE.

This chain joins TRBV5-5 and TRBJ1-1, with 8 positions matching TRBD1. J was trimmed by 5 bases and V by 0 bases; bases with no gene match: 9. CDR1 is SGHKS, CDR2 YYEKEE, per germline (reference sequence). There are 16 residues in the CDR3. CDR3 sequence reads: CASSLEPDRVRTEAFF. The CDR3 coding sequence is TGTGCCAGCAGCTTGGAACCGGACAGGGTGAGAACTGAAGCTTTCTTT.

Worth noting for this clone: This same CDR3 is encoded by further DNA sequences in the sample. The V gene is TRBV10-3, the J gene TRBJ1-5, with TRBD1 as a possible D gene (5 bases). This CDR3 region has 14 residues. Trimming left V 3 bases short and J 0 bases short, with 6 bases between. CDR1 and CDR2 from the germline V gene are ENHRY and SYGVKD. CDR3 sequence: CAISDRDSNQPQHF. The DNA of the CDR3 is TGTGCCATCAGTGACAGGGATAGCAATCAGCCCCAGCATTTT.

In DNA, the CDR3 is TGCGCCAGCAGCCACCGCTCCCACTCAGGAACAGGGGGCTTTCTCGAGCAGTACTTC. As protein: CASSHRSHSGTGGFLEQYF. The genes are TRBV4-1 and TRBJ2-7; 9 bases align to TRBD1. The CDR3 is 19 amino acids. The V gene end was trimmed by 3 bases and the J gene end by 6 bases; junction bases not matched to a gene: 21. CDR1 and CDR2 from the germline V gene are MGHRA and YSYEKL.

J is TRBJ2-1 and V is TRBV5-4, with D uncertain. Trimming shortened V by 2 bases and J by 6 bases, and 3 bases separated the two germline ends. The CDR3 sequence is 11 residues long. CDR1 and CDR2 (germline): SGHNT, YYREEE (reference sequence). The CDR3 loop is CASSFFNEQFF. The CDR3, as DNA: TGTGCCAGCAGCTTTTTCAATGAGCAGTTCTTC.

The chain recombines TRBV7-9 with TRBJ2-1; 9 nucleotides match TRBD2. The CDR3 is 16 amino acids. Germline V lookup: CDR1 SEHNR, CDR2 FQNEAQ (reference sequence). V dropped 5 bases and J dropped 6; count of bases not matched to a gene: 11. CDR3 loop: CASSPPGIAGVNEQFF. The DNA for the CDR3 is TGTGCCAGCAGCCCCCCGGGGATAGCGGGGGTCAATGAGCAGTTCTTC. Variable domain in full (rest from reference TRBV7-9 and TRBJ2-1): DTGVSQNPRHKITKRGQNVTFRCDPISEHNRLYWYRQTLGQGPEFLTYFQNEAQLEKSRLLSDRFSAERPKGSFSTLEIQRTEQGDSAMYLCASSPPGIAGVNEQFFGPGTRLTVL.

The table lists this clone with a few counts. The chain employs TRBV27 and TRBJ2-1; no reliable D call. CDR3 length: 11 residues. Trimming shortened V by 6 bases and J by 3 bases, and 3 bases separated the two germline ends. The germline CDR1 and CDR2 sequences are MNHEY and SMNVEV (reference sequence). The CDR3 region is CASRRYNEQFF. The CDR3 coding sequence is TGTGCCAGCAGACGCTACAATGAGCAGTTCTTC.

The V call is TRBV18, the J call TRBJ1-1; no firm D call. This CDR3 contains 14 residues. The germline V gene encodes CDR1 KGHSH and CDR2 LQKENI. V was pared by 6 bases and J by 1 base, with 12 bases between. CDR3: CASSPLEGNTEAFF. For the CDR3, the DNA is TGTGCCAGCTCTCCCCTAGAGGGGAACACTGAAGCTTTCTTT.

V is TRBV4-1 and J is TRBJ1-6, with a weak D call TRBD1 (6 bases). Germline CDR1 is MGHRA and CDR2 is YSYEKL. With 3 bases removed from V and 10 bases from J, the gap between germline ends came to 16 bases. The CDR3 has 15 residues. Here the CDR3 DNA reads TGCGCCAGCAGCCACGTCCGGGACACGGGATCACCCCTCCACTTT. This sequence encodes CASSHVRDTGSPLHF.

This clone turned up a few times. The chain carries TRBV6-1 and TRBJ2-1; TRBD1 or TRBD2 may be the D gene (6 bases each). The CDR3 sequence is 15 residues long. The germline CDR1 and CDR2 sequences are MNHNS and SASEGT. The germline V and J ends were trimmed by 4 bases and 4 bases, with 14 bases remaining between them. CDR3 DNA: TGTGCCAGCAGTGCGGACGTAGGGGGGTACAATGAGCAGTTCTTC. It specifies CASSADVGGYNEQFF.